This note documents a single T cell receptor beta chain sequence. Its antigen is as yet unknown. One end of the junction varies from germline; a read error may be responsible. Germline CDR1 is SGHVS and CDR2 is FNYEAQ. CDR3 length: 11 amino acids. The sample is drawn from a study of T cell repertoires in cytomegalovirus infection. Across the study: Recently identified HLA-C-restricted and well-studied HLA-B-restricted CMV epitopes were used. Public TCR beta signatures indicated both CMV infection and matching HLA type.

TCRdb re-called the reads with MiXCR, one entry per CDR3 protein. The table records about 770,000 distinct CDR3 sequences, almost 30% of them present only once. General study points: Identification of carriers of CMV plus the relevant HLA was performed using cumulative public TCR beta family frequency. Predominance within the ex vivo response was attributable to HLA-C-restricted CMV-specific TCR beta clonotypes.

Sequencing used cultured CD8+ T cells from PBMCs, obtained from culture after CMV antigen stimulation. The receptor was derived from a human donor in good health (CMV status not recorded). Some clones in this sample may be carry-over from other donors' samples. The V call is TRBV7-6, the J call TRBJ2-2; D possibly corresponds to TRBD2 (5 bases). The CDR3 protein is CASSVAGELFF. In DNA form, the CDR3 reads TGTGCCAGCAGCGTGGCCGGGGAGCTATTTTTT.